This TCR beta chain was captured by sequencing in a study of T cell responses to AZD1222 COVID-19 vaccine. Study conclusions and caveats: There were vaccine-associated CD4 TCRs across spike, dominant at 160-218 and 743-854.

Note on this clone: Antigen unknown.

Germline V gene lookup returns CDR1 MNHEY and CDR2 SVGAGI. This CDR3 is 13 amino acids long. V was shortened by 8 bases and J by 3 bases, with 11 bases between the two germline ends. Assay used: immunoSEQ multiplex PCR; TCRdb lists only in-frame clones, some missing. The sample shows 150,000 to 200,000 clones, around 93% of them seen only once. The rearrangement links TRBV6-5 to TRBJ1-3; D possibly corresponds to TRBD1 (5 bases). The source material was peripheral blood, sampled on day 0 of AZD1222 vaccination. This receptor was taken from an adult in good health. The CDR3 bases are TGTGCCAGCTTCGGGGACTTTGGAAACACCATATATTTT. Translation: CASFGDFGNTIYF.